This section outlines one TCR beta chain sequence together with its context. Its antigen is currently unknown. Here immunoSEQ multiplex PCR was the method, and the copy in TCRdb shows in-frame clones only, minus some. The sample has approximately 50,000 clones; 88% are singletons. This sample is drawn from a study of a mutant IDH1 vaccine in newly diagnosed glioma. Study context: Following radiotherapy alone, or alongside temozolomide cycles, vaccination was started after an interval of 4-6 weeks. Earlier therapy was either radiotherapy, temozolomide, or both, and most got both. The timing of visit V12 was week 35, and that of visit V13 was week 47.

This sample's time point: week 35, safety follow-up. Doses consisted of 300 ug of mutant IDH1 20-mer peptide each, paired with topical imiquimod. Sequences were derived from PBMCs, sampled from a glioma patient whose treatment included an IDH1 peptide vaccine. The sequence derives from a woman in her thirties or forties with glioma.

The CDR3 bases are TGTGCCATTCAAACTCGATACGAGCAGTACTTC. Its translation: CAIQTRYEQYF. The genes are TRBV6-4 and TRBJ2-7; D is unclear. The CDR3 is 11 amino acids. Germline CDR1 reads MRHNA; CDR2 reads SNTAGT. V dropped 10 bases and J dropped 4 bases, with 11 bases sitting between them.